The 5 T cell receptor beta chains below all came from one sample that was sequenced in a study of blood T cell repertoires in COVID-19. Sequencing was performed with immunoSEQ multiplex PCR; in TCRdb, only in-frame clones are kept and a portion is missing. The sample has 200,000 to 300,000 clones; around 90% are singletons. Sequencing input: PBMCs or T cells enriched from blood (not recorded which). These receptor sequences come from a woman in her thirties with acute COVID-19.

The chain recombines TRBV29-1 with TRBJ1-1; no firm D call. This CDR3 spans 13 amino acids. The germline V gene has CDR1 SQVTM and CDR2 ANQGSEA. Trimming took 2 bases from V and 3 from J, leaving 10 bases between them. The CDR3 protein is CSVEQEMDTEAFF. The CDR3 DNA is TGCAGCGTTGAACAGGAAATGGACACTGAAGCTTTCTTT.

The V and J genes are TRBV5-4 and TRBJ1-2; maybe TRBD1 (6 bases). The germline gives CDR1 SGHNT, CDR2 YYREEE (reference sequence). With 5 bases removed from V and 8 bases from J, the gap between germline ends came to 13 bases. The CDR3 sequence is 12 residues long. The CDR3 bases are TGTGCCAGCAGATATCGACAGGAGGGCTACACCTTC. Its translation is CASRYRQEGYTF.

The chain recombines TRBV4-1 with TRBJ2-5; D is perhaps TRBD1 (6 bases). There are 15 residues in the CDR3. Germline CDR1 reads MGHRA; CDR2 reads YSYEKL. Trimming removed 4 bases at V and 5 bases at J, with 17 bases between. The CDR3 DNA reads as TGCGCCAGCAGCCCCCCAGGGGCTGGTGGCGAGACCCAGTACTTC. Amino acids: CASSPPGAGGETQYF.

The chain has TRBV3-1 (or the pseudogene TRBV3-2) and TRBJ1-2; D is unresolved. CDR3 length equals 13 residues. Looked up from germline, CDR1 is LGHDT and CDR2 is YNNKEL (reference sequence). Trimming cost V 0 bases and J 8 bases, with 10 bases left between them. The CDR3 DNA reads TGTGCCAGCAGCCAAGATAACATACGAGGCTACACCTTC. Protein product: CASSQDNIRGYTF.

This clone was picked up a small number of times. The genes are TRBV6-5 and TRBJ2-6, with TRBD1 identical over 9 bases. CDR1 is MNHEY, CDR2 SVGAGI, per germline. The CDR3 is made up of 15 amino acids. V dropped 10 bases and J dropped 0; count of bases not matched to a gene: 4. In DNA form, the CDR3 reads TGTGCCACCCAGACAGGGGGCTCTGGGGCCAACGTCCTGACTTTC. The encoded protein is CATQTGGSGANVLTF.